The T cell receptor (beta chain) under discussion was sequenced for a study of blood T cell repertoires in COVID-19. Germline CDR1 is SEHNR and CDR2 is FQNEAQ (reference sequence). The CDR3 has 15 amino acids. The ends were cut back, 3 bases at V and 4 bases at J, with 15 bases in the middle. Sequencing used immunoSEQ multiplex PCR; TCRdb keeps in-frame clones, though not all of them. Among 150,000 to 200,000 clones listed, approximately 90% were seen once. The sample was peripheral blood. V usage is TRBV7-9 and J usage is TRBJ1-1; D is unresolved. The sequence derives from a man aged 18 to 30 with COVID-19, enrolled during active disease. CDR3 protein: CASSFLTAAGTEAFF. CDR3 coding DNA: TGTGCCAGCAGCTTTTTAACAGCTGCGGGCACTGAAGCTTTCTTT.